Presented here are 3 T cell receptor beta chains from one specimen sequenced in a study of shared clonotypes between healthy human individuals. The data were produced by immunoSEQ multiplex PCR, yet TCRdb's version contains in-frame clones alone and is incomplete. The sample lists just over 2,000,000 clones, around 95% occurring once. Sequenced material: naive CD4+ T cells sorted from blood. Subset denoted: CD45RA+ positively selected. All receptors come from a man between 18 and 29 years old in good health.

CDR3 nucleotides: TGTGCCAGCAGCTTCGCGGGGGTAGAGACCCAGTACTTC. It codes for CASSFAGVETQYF. The rearrangement joins TRBV7-9 to TRBJ2-5, with 7 bases fitting TRBD2. The CDR3 spans 13 residues. Germline CDR1 and CDR2: SEHNR and FQNEAQ (reference sequence). Trimming at V came to 3 bases and at J to 4 bases, leaving 2 bases not matched to a gene.

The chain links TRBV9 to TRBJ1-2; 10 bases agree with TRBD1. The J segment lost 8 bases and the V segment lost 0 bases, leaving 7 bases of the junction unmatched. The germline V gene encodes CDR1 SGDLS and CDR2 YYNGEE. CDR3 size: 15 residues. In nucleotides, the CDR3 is TGTGCCAGCAGCGTAGGCTGGGACAGGGGAGAGGGCTACACCTTC. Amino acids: CASSVGWDRGEGYTF.

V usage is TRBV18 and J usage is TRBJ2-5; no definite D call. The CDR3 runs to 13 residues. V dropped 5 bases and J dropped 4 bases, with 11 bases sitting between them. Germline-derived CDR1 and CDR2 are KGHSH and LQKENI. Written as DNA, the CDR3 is TGTGCCAGCTCAAGTAGGCTGACAGAGACCCAGTACTTC. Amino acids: CASSSRLTETQYF.